This T cell receptor (beta chain) appears in the sequencing data of a study of T cells in Graves' hyperthyroidism and ophthalmopathy. General study findings and limits: Most thyroid clonotypes expanded above 0.001 were also detected in blood.

Amplified regions were TCR beta CDR3 sequences from RNA transcripts. First-round RT-PCR with HTBI primers amplified the TCR CDR3 region. One entry per CDR3 protein results from TCRdb running MiXCR on the multiplex PCR reads. Altogether 94,000 or so distinct CDR3 sequences are present, roughly half being singletons, with the ten largest covering 27%. About this clonotype: What it binds is unknown.

Germline loops: CDR1 SEHNR, CDR2 FQNEAQ (reference sequence). The CDR3 consists of 17 residues. V was pared by 0 bases and J by 3 bases, with 17 bases between. The sample consisted of blood. V usage is TRBV7-9 and J usage is TRBJ1-2; D is ambiguous. The source is a woman aged 40-49 years with Graves' hyperthyroidism. The CDR3 coding sequence is TGTGCCAGCAGCTTAGCAGGGATCACCGGGGAGCACTATGGCTACACCTTC. Protein product: CASSLAGITGEHYGYTF.